This TCR beta chain stems from a study of cytomegalovirus exposure and HLA in healthy donors. Study results and caveats: In a later analysis, HLA-associated TCR beta chains were more clonally expanded than equally common others. Certain indistinguishable V segments, among them TRBV6-2 and TRBV6-3, were excluded.

Among the donors, all were healthy bone marrow donors. Regarding this clone: Its antigen remains unidentified.

CDR1 LNHDA and CDR2 SQIVND come from the germline V gene (reference sequence). The trim removed 4 bases at V and 4 bases at J, leaving 7 bases unmatched. This CDR3 has 15 amino acids. PCR used 60 Vbeta primers and 13 Jbeta primers. The repertoire was sequenced with immunoSEQ multiplex PCR; TCRdb's copy has only in-frame clones and lacks some. The table shows about 88,000 clones, with about nine tenths occurring only once. The sample was PBMCs. The genes are TRBV19 and TRBJ2-5, with 9 bases fitting TRBD1. The TCR sequence derives from a man younger than 35 in good health and CMV-seronegative. The CDR3 DNA reads TGTGCCAGTAGTACCGGGACAGGGAAAGGAGAGACCCAGTACTTC. This translates into CASSTGTGKGETQYF.